The 29 T cell receptor beta chains reported below all come from one sample, sequenced in a study of human T cells and chemical hapten exposure. TCRdb redid the calling of the RACE reads with MiXCR, one entry per CDR3 protein. This table has about 110,000 distinct CDR3 sequences, roughly a tenth appearing once. As to time point: patch test 2, 6 weeks after DPC sensitization. Treatment meaning: therapeutic diphenylcyclopropenone sensitization with weekly scalp DPC. The sample consisted of whole blood, taken in connection with sensitization to the hapten diphenylcyclopropenone (DPC). The receptors shown here come from a woman between 40 and 50 years old with alopecia areata. Some clones in this sample may be carry-over from other donors' samples.

This clonotype showed up many times. The rearrangement links TRBV27 to TRBJ2-3; 7 positions match TRBD2. CDR1 MNHEY and CDR2 SMNVEV come from the germline V gene (reference sequence). This CDR3 comprises 14 residues. J lost 3 bases, V lost 6 bases, and 6 bases had no gene match. The CDR3 spells CASRAGLTTDTQYF. The DNA of the CDR3 is TGTGCCAGCAGAGCGGGACTGACGACAGATACGCAGTATTTT.

This clonotype came up many times. V gene TRBV3-1 combines with J gene TRBJ2-1; TRBD2 might be the D (6 bases). Germline-derived CDR1 and CDR2 are LGHDT and YNNKEL (reference sequence). CDR3 length: 15 amino acids. Trimming stripped 0 bases from V and 2 bases from J, with 8 bases between. DNA of the CDR3: TGTGCCAGCAGCCAAGAATCGGGGGCCTACAATGAGCAGTTCTTC. This gives the protein CASSQESGAYNEQFF.

The chain recombines TRBV7-2 with TRBJ2-2; D gene unclear. The CDR3 extends over 15 amino acids. The ends were cut back, 7 bases at V and 3 bases at J, with 15 bases in the middle. Germline values: CDR1 SGHTA, CDR2 FQGNSA. CDR3 bases: TGTGCCAGCACCAGAGGACGGCCGGACACCGGGGAGCTGTTTTTT. Its protein product is CASTRGRPDTGELFF.

This chain links TRBV4-3 with TRBJ1-5, with unresolved D. V was trimmed by 3 bases and J by 9 bases, leaving 15 bases between them. Germline loops: CDR1 LGHNA, CDR2 YSLEER. CDR3 length: 14 amino acids. The CDR3 is CASSHLGPTRPQHF. The CDR3 DNA follows: TGCGCCAGCAGCCACCTCGGCCCGACTCGGCCCCAGCATTTT.

This clonotype was found many times. The chain combines TRBV4-1 with TRBJ2-7, with D hard to call. Germline CDR1 and CDR2: MGHRA and YSYEKL. The CDR3 contains 14 residues. V shed 1 base and J shed 0 bases, with 7 bases lying between them. The CDR3 region has the DNA TGCGCCAGCAGCCAAGTGACCAGCTCCTACGAGCAGTACTTC. Translation gives CASSQVTSSYEQYF.

The chain uses TRBV7-2 and TRBJ2-3; D remains ambiguous. This CDR3 has 11 amino acids. The germline V gene has CDR1 SGHTA and CDR2 FQGNSA. V was trimmed by 10 bases and J by 5 bases, leaving 10 bases between them. CDR3 sequence: CAIFKRDTQYF. The DNA of the CDR3 is TGTGCCATCTTCAAGCGAGATACGCAGTATTTT.

This clonotype showed up just a few times. The chain is built from TRBV7-2 and TRBJ1-5; 7 bases are a match to TRBD1. The length of the CDR3 is 13 residues. Germline values: CDR1 SGHTA, CDR2 FQGNSA. J was trimmed by 7 bases and V by 7 bases; bases with no gene match: 7. CDR3 sequence: CASTFDREQPQHF. The CDR3 DNA sequence: TGTGCCAGCACCTTCGACAGGGAACAGCCCCAGCATTTT. Complete variable domain (other parts from reference TRBV7-2 and TRBJ1-5): GAGVSQSPSNKVTEKGKDVELRCDPISGHTALYWYRQSLGQGLEFLIYFQGNSAPDKSGLPSDRFSAERTGGSVSTLTIQRTQQEDSAVYLCASTFDREQPQHFGDGTRLSIL.

The chain joins TRBV12-3 or TRBV12-4 to TRBJ2-1, with 7 bases aligning to TRBD1. The CDR3 has 12 amino acids. V was pared by 10 bases and J by 3 bases, with 3 bases of the junction left unmatched. CDR3 sequence: CATRQGYNEQFF. The CDR3 DNA is TGTGCCACACGACAGGGCTACAATGAGCAGTTCTTC.

This clonotype has just a few counts. The J gene is TRBJ1-2, the V gene TRBV7-2; D might be TRBD1 (6 bases). CDR3 length: 16 residues. Germline CDR1 and CDR2: SGHTA and FQGNSA. The V end was cut by 1 base, the J end by 0 bases, with 12 bases between. CDR3 in DNA: TGTGCCAGCAGCTTAGATTGGGGGGCTGCTAACTATGGCTACACCTTC. This codes for CASSLDWGAANYGYTF. Variable domain in full (rest from reference TRBV7-2 and TRBJ1-2): GAGVSQSPSNKVTEKGKDVELRCDPISGHTALYWYRQSLGQGLEFLIYFQGNSAPDKSGLPSDRFSAERTGGSVSTLTIQRTQQEDSAVYLCASSLDWGAANYGYTFGSGTRLTVV.

This clonotype was found a few times. This chain joins TRBV7-6 and TRBJ2-6, with D possibly TRBD2 on 6 matching bases. Germline CDR1 SGHVS, CDR2 FNYEAQ. CDR3 length: 17 amino acids. V lost 4 bases, J lost 0 bases, and 13 bases lay in between. The CDR3 sequence is CASSSGSGTSGANVLTF. Written as DNA, the CDR3 is TGTGCCAGCAGCTCAGGTAGCGGCACCTCTGGGGCCAACGTCCTGACTTTC.

The V and J genes are TRBV28 and TRBJ1-1, with a possible D match to TRBD1 (5 bases). Germline V gene lookup returns CDR1 MDHEN and CDR2 SYDVKM. Deletions cut 5 bases from V and 0 bases from J, with 25 bases between. CDR3 length: 19 amino acids. CDR3: CASSPLIALAWGVNTEAFF. CDR3 coding DNA: TGTGCCAGCAGTCCGCTTATAGCCCTTGCGTGGGGGGTGAACACTGAAGCTTTCTTT. Supplemented by reference TRBV28 and TRBJ1-1, the full variable domain reads DVKVTQSSRYLVKRTGEKVFLECVQDMDHENMFWYRQDPGLGLRLIYFSYDVKMKEKGDIPEGYSVSREKKERFSLILESASTNQTSMYLCASSPLIALAWGVNTEAFFGQGTRLTVV.

In this sample, this clonotype turned up a few times. This rearrangement joins TRBV18 to TRBJ2-5; the D is unclear. Trimming shortened V by 3 bases and J by 4 bases, and 9 bases separated the two germline ends. The CDR3 runs 13 residues. CDR1 is KGHSH, CDR2 LQKENI, per germline. This CDR3 is CASSPSWGETQYF. Here the CDR3 DNA reads TGTGCCAGCTCACCTTCCTGGGGAGAGACCCAGTACTTC.

This clonotype was counted many times. The rearrangement joins TRBV4-2 to TRBJ2-5, with a weak D call TRBD2 (6 bases). From germline, CDR1 is LGHNA and CDR2 YNFKEQ. The V and J ends lost 4 bases and 6 bases respectively, with 15 bases between them. The CDR3 consists of 14 residues. CDR3 sequence reads: CASSPDGGVQTQYF. CDR3 nucleotide sequence: TGTGCCAGCAGCCCAGACGGGGGTGTGCAGACCCAGTACTTC.

For this clonotype: One end of the junction is discordant with germline, which a read error may explain. The rearrangement joins TRBV6-5 to TRBJ2-7; perhaps D is TRBD1 or TRBD2 (5 bases each). CDR1 and CDR2 from the germline V gene are MNHEY and SVGAGI. This CDR3 region has 15 residues. In DNA form, the CDR3 reads TGTGCCAGCAGCCCCGGGACGGAGAGCTCCTACGAGAAGTACTTC. Translating gives CASSPGTESSYEKYF.

This clonotype has just a few counts. V usage is TRBV11-2 and J usage is TRBJ2-1; 7 bases fit TRBD1. V dropped 4 bases and J dropped 6; count of bases not matched to a gene: 9. Germline V gene lookup returns CDR1 SGHAT and CDR2 FQNNGV. There are 15 residues in the CDR3. DNA of the CDR3: TGTGCCAGCAGCTCTTACAGGGGTGGAGTCAATGAGCAGTTCTTC. This sequence encodes CASSSYRGGVNEQFF. Using reference TRBV11-2 and TRBJ2-1 for the parts outside the CDR3, the full variable domain is EAGVAQSPRYKIIEKRQSVAFWCNPISGHATLYWYQQILGQGPKLLIQFQNNGVVDDSQLPKDRFSAERLKGVDSTLKIQPAKLEDSAVYLCASSSYRGGVNEQFFGPGTRLTVL.

This chain connects TRBV12-3 or TRBV12-4 to TRBJ2-5; D is possibly TRBD1 (5 bases). The V end lost 5 bases, the J end lost 2 bases, and 15 bases lay between the germline ends. There are 15 residues in the CDR3. The CDR3 spells CASSRGTGVQETQYF. For the CDR3, the DNA is TGTGCCAGCAGTCGAGGAACAGGAGTTCAAGAGACCCAGTACTTC.

This clonotype was detected many times. This chain links TRBV6-6 with TRBJ2-7; 8 nucleotides agree with TRBD2. Germline V gene lookup returns CDR1 MNHNY and CDR2 SVGAGI (reference sequence). V was pared by 0 bases and J by 6 bases, with 7 bases of the junction left unmatched. CDR3 length: 15 amino acids. CDR3 loop: CASSYSGLVVGEQYF. In DNA form, the CDR3 reads TGTGCCAGCAGTTACTCGGGACTAGTTGTGGGCGAGCAGTACTTC.

This clonotype was recorded many times. The J gene is TRBJ2-1, the V gene TRBV6-5; D possibly corresponds to TRBD1 (7 bases). This CDR3 is built from 14 residues. V lost 4 bases to trimming and J lost 4 bases, with 11 bases between them. In germline, CDR1 is MNHEY, CDR2 SVGAGI. The DNA for the CDR3 is TGTGCCAGCAGTTTGCGGGGACAGTACAATGAGCAGTTCTTC. This codes for CASSLRGQYNEQFF.

This clonotype was found a few times. The chain is built from TRBV29-1 and TRBJ1-5, with a possible D match to TRBD1 (6 bases). Germline V gene lookup returns CDR1 SQVTM and CDR2 ANQGSEA. Trimming left V 6 bases short and J 4 bases short, with 10 bases between. The CDR3 runs 12 residues. DNA of the CDR3: TGCAGCGTGGCAGGGGTTAATCAGCCCCAGCATTTT. Amino acid sequence: CSVAGVNQPQHF.

In this sample, this clonotype turned up a few times. This chain uses TRBV11-2 with TRBJ2-1; 10 bases align to TRBD1. This CDR3 is built from 18 residues. Germline V gene data show CDR1 as SGHAT and CDR2 as FQNNGV. V lost 4 bases and J lost 8; bases outside the gene matches: 17. CDR3 loop: CASSSRRRTGQGLDEQFF. The CDR3 DNA is TGTGCCAGCAGCTCACGAAGGAGGACGGGACAGGGGTTGGATGAGCAGTTCTTC.

This clonotype was observed many times. The J gene is TRBJ2-2, the V gene TRBV28; unclear D gene. This CDR3 spans 14 amino acids. Trimming cost V 2 bases and J 1 base, with 5 bases left between them. The V gene's germline CDR1 is MDHEN and CDR2 SYDVKM. This chain's CDR3 is CASSLPLNTGELFF. The CDR3 region has the DNA TGTGCCAGCAGTTTACCCTTGAACACCGGGGAGCTGTTTTTT.

This clonotype was seen at least ten times. The genes are TRBV11-2 and TRBJ2-3; D is perhaps TRBD2 (5 bases). The CDR3 sequence is 13 residues long. The V end lost 8 bases, the J end lost 3 bases, and 12 bases lay between the germline ends. Per the germline V gene, CDR1 is SGHAT and CDR2 is FQNNGV. The CDR3, as DNA: TGTGCCAGCGTGCCCTCGGGGACAGATACGCAGTATTTT. It is translated as CASVPSGTDTQYF.

A few counts support this clonotype. This chain uses TRBV7-2 with TRBJ1-2, with no clear D. Per the germline V gene, CDR1 is SGHTA and CDR2 is FQGNSA. The CDR3 is 13 residues long. Trimming cost V 5 bases and J 5 bases, with 12 bases left between them. CDR3 DNA: TGTGCCAGCAGCCTGGAAGCATGGTATGGCTACACCTTC. It translates to CASSLEAWYGYTF.

The chain employs TRBV20-1 and TRBJ2-3; the match to TRBD2 covers 8 bases. The CDR3 spans 15 residues. V gave up 6 bases and J gave up 2 bases; unmatched junction bases: 10. Germline V gene sequence: CDR1 DFQATT, CDR2 SNEGSKA (reference sequence). The CDR3 DNA reads as TGCAGTGCCCTACGGGGCGGGGGGTTCACAGATACGCAGTATTTT. This sequence encodes CSALRGGGFTDTQYF.

In this sample, this clonotype turned up many times. The chain recombines TRBV11-3 with TRBJ1-2, with 9 bases matching TRBD1. CDR3 length equals 15 residues. Germline CDR1 SGHNT, CDR2 YENEEA. J was trimmed by 4 bases and V by 7 bases; bases with no gene match: 10. The CDR3 protein is CASTPQGAGGYGYTF. CDR3 DNA sequence: TGTGCCAGCACCCCACAGGGGGCCGGGGGCTATGGCTACACCTTC. The variable domain in full, completed from reference TRBV11-3 and TRBJ1-2, reads EAGVVQSPRYKIIEKKQPVAFWCNPISGHNTLYWYLQNLGQGPELLIRYENEEAVDDSQLPKDRFSAERLKGVDSTLKIQPAELGDSAVYLCASTPQGAGGYGYTFGSGTRLTVV.

The chain employs TRBV5-1 and TRBJ2-5; 11 bases map to TRBD2. Germline V gene sequence: CDR1 SGHRS, CDR2 YFSETQ. Germline trimming cut 5 bases from V and 4 bases from J; bases unmatched to any gene: 4. This CDR3 region has 14 residues. The CDR3 spells CASSHTSGGETQYF. CDR3 DNA: TGCGCCAGCAGTCACACTAGCGGGGGAGAGACCCAGTACTTC. The variable domain in full, with the rest retrieved from reference TRBV5-1 and TRBJ2-5, is KAGVTQTPRYLIKTRGQQVTLSCSPISGHRSVSWYQQTPGQGLQFLFEYFSETQRNKGNFPGRFSGRQFSNSRSEMNVSTLELGDSALYLCASSHTSGGETQYFGPGTRLLVL.

The rearrangement uses TRBV9 and TRBJ2-5; D might be TRBD1 (5 bases). V shed 3 bases and J shed 5 bases, with 8 bases lying between them. CDR3 length equals 12 residues. Germline V gene lookup returns CDR1 SGDLS and CDR2 YYNGEE. The DNA of the CDR3 is TGTGCCAGCAGCGCCGCAGGGGAGACCCAGTACTTC. This codes for CASSAAGETQYF.

The V gene is TRBV7-9, the J gene TRBJ1-4, with D hard to call. Trimming stripped 1 base from V and 8 bases from J, with 5 bases between. This CDR3 is built from 12 residues. Germline V CDR1 and CDR2: SEHNR, FQNEAQ (reference sequence). CDR3 residues: CASSLGAEKLFF. The CDR3 DNA is TGTGCCAGCAGCTTAGGGGCGGAAAAACTGTTTTTT.

This clonotype occurred a few times. The rearrangement links TRBV20-1 to TRBJ1-3, with TRBD1 identical over 9 bases. Germline CDR1 reads DFQATT; CDR2 reads SNEGSKA (reference sequence). The CDR3 totals 14 residues. Unmatched junction bases numbered 5, after V lost 1 base and J lost 7 bases. This CDR3 is CSARAGQGANTIYF. CDR3 bases: TGCAGTGCTAGAGCGGGACAGGGTGCGAACACCATATATTTT.